This entry is about one T cell receptor (beta chain). The antigen is not known. This specimen belongs to a study of T-cell reconstitution after alpha-beta-depleted transplantation in children. Study-wide results and caveats: Two months or so post-transplant, alpha-beta T cells reportedly derived from several hundred expanded graft clones.

Unique molecular identifiers tagged the TCRbeta library. MiXCR, applied by TCRdb to the PCR reads, yields one record per CDR3 protein. The top ten clones hold less than 40% of a sample with about 540,000 distinct CDR3 sequences, 27% of them seen once. CDR1 and CDR2 (germline): SNHLY, FYNNEI. CDR3 size: 12 residues. Trimming removed 7 bases from V and 2 bases from J, with 7 bases in between. The material was PBMCs, obtained before TCRalphabeta/CD19-depleted stem cell transplant. The chain joins TRBV2 to TRBJ2-3, with a weak D call TRBD1 (5 bases). The receptor's source is a boy under three years old with Wiskott-Aldrich syndrome, due to receive a stem cell transplant. The CDR3 nucleotides read TGTGCCAGCACAGGGTACACAGATACGCAGTATTTT. It translates to CASTGYTDTQYF. The whole variable domain, filled in from reference TRBV2 and TRBJ2-3, reads EPEVTQTPSHQVTQMGQEVILRCVPISNHLYFYWYRQILGQKVEFLVSFYNNEISEKSEIFDDQFSVERPDGSNFTLKIRSTKLEDSAMYFCASTGYTDTQYFGPGTRLTVL.